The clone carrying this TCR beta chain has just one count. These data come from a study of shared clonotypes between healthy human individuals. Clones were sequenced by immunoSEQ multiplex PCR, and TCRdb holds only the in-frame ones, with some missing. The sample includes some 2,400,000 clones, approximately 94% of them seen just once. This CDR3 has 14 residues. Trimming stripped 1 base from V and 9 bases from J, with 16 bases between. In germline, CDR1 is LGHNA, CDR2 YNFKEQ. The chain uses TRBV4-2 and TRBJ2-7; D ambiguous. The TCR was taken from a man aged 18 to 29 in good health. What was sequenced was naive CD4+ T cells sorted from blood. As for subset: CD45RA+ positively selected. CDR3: CASSQGFSSSVQYF. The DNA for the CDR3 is TGTGCCAGCAGCCAAGGCTTCTCCTCCTCGGTGCAGTACTTC.